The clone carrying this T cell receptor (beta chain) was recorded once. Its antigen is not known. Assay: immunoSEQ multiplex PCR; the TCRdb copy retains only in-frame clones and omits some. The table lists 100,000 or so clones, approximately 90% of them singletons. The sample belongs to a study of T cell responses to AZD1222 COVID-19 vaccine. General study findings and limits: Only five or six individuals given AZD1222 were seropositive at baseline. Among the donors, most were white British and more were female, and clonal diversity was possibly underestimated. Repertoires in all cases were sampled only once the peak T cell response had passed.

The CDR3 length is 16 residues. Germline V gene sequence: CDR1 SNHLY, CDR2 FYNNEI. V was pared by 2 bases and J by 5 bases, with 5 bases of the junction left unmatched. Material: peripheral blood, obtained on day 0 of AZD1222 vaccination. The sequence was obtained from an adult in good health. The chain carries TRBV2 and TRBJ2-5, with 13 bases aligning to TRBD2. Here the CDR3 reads CASSEKGTSGVETQYF. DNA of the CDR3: TGTGCCAGCAGTGAAAAGGGGACTAGCGGGGTGGAGACCCAGTACTTC.